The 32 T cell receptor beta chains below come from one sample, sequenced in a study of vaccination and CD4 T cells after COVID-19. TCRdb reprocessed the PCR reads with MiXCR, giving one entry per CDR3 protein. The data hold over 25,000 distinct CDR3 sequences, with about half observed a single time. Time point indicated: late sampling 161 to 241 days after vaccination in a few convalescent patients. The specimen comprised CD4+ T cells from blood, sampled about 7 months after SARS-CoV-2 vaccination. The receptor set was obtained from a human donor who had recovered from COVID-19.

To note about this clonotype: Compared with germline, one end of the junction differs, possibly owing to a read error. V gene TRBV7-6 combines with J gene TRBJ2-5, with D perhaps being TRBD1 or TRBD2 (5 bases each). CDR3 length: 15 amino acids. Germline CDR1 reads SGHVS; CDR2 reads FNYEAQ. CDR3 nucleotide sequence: TGTGCTAGCAGCTTAACCCAGGGAGACCGAGAGACCCAGTACTTC. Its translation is CASSLTQGDRETQYF.

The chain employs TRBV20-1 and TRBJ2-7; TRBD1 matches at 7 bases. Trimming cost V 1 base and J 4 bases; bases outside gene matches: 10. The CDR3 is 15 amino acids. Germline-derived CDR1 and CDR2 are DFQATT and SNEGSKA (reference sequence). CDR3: CSARGPTGLAYEQYF. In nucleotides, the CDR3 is TGCAGTGCTAGAGGCCCGACAGGGTTGGCGTACGAGCAGTACTTC.

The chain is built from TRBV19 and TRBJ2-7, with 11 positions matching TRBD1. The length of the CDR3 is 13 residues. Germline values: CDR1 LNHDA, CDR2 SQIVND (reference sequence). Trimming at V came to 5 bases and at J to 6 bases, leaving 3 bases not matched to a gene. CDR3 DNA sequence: TGTGCCAGTAGTTCCGGGACAGGGGGCGAGCAGTACTTC. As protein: CASSSGTGGEQYF.

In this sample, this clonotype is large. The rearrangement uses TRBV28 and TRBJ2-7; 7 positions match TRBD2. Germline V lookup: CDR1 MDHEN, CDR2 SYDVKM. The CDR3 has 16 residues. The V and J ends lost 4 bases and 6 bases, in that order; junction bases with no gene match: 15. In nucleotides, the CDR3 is TGTGCCAGCAGTTCCCTCGGAGGGAGGGGAGAGGGCGAGCAGTACTTC. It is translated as CASSSLGGRGEGEQYF.

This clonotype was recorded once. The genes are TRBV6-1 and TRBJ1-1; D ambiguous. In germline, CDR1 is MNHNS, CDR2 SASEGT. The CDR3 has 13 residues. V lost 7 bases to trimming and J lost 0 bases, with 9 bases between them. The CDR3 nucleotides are TGTGCCAGCAATGGACCGTTGAACACTGAAGCTTTCTTT. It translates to CASNGPLNTEAFF.

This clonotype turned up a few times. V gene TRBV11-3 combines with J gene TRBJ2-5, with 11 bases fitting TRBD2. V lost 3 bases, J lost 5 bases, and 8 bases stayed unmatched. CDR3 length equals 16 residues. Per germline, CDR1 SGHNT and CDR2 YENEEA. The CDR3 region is CASSLGRLAGRETQYF. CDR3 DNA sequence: TGTGCCAGCAGCTTGGGCCGACTAGCGGGAAGGGAGACCCAGTACTTC.

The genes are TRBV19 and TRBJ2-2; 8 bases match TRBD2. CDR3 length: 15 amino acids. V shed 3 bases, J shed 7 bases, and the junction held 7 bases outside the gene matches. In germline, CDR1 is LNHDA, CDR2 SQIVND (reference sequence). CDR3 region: CASSISSGWGGELFF. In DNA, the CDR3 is TGTGCCAGTAGTATCTCTAGCGGGTGGGGCGGGGAGCTGTTTTTT.

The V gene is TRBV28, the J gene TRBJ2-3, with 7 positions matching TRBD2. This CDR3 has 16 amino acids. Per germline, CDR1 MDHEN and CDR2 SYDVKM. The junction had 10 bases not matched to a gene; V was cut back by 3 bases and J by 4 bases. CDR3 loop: CASSLVAGDLADTQYF. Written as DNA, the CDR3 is TGTGCCAGCAGTTTGGTCGCGGGAGACCTGGCAGATACGCAGTATTTT. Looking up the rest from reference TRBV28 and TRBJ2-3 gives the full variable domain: DVKVTQSSRYLVKRTGEKVFLECVQDMDHENMFWYRQDPGLGLRLIYFSYDVKMKEKGDIPEGYSVSREKKERFSLILESASTNQTSMYLCASSLVAGDLADTQYFGPGTRLTVL.

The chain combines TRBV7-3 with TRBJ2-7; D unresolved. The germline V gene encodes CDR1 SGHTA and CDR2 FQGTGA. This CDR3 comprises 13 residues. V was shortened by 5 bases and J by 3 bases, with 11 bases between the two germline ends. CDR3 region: CASSAARGYEQYF. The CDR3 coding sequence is TGTGCCAGCAGCGCGGCCCGAGGCTACGAGCAGTACTTC.

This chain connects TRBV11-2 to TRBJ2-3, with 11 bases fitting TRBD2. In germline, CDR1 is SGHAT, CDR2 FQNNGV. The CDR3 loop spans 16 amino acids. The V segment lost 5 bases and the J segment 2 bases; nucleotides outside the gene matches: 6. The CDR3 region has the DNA TGTGCCAGCAGCCGAGGGACTAGCGGAAACACAGATACGCAGTATTTT. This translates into CASSRGTSGNTDTQYF.

In DNA, the CDR3 is TGTGCCAGCAGACAAGGGGCCACTGAAGCTTTCTTT. Translation gives CASRQGATEAFF. The J gene is TRBJ1-1, the V gene TRBV28; tentatively, D is TRBD1 (5 bases). The CDR3 extends over 12 amino acids. CDR1 MDHEN and CDR2 SYDVKM come from the germline V gene. V lost 6 bases and J 4 bases, leaving 9 bases between the germline ends.

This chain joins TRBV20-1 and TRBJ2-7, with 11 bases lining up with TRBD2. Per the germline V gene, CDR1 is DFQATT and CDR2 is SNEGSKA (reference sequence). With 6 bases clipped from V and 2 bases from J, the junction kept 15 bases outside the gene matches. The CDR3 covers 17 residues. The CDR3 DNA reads TGCAGTGCAAAGGGACTAGCGGCCCCGATGCCCCCCTACGAGCAGTACTTC. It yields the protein CSAKGLAAPMPPYEQYF.

The chain's CDR3 is CASSFLGINDSPLHF. The CDR3 nucleotides are TGTGCCAGCAGCTTCTTAGGGATTAACGATTCACCCCTCCACTTT. The chain uses TRBV5-6 and TRBJ1-6, with unresolved D. The ends were cut back, 2 bases at V and 8 bases at J, with 14 bases in the middle. In germline, CDR1 is SGHDT, CDR2 YYEEEE. The CDR3 is 15 amino acids.

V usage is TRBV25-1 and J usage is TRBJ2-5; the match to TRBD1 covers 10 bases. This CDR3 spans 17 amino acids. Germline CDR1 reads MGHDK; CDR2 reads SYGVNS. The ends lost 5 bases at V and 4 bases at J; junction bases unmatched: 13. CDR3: CASSSRLGQGWVETQYF. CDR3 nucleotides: TGTGCCAGCAGTTCTCGTTTGGGACAGGGGTGGGTAGAGACCCAGTACTTC.

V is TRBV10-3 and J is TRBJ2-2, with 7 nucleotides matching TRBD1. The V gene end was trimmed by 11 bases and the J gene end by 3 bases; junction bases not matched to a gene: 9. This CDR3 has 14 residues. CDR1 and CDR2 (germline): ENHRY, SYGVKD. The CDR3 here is CAANDRVDTGELFF. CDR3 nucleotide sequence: TGTGCCGCCAATGACAGGGTAGACACCGGGGAGCTGTTTTTT.

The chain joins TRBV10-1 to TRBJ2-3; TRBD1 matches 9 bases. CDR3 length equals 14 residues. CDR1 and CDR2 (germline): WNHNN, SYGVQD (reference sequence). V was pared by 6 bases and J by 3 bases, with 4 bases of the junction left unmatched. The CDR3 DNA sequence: TGCGCCAGCAGGGGGGACAGGGAGACAGATACGCAGTATTTT. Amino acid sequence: CASRGDRETDTQYF.

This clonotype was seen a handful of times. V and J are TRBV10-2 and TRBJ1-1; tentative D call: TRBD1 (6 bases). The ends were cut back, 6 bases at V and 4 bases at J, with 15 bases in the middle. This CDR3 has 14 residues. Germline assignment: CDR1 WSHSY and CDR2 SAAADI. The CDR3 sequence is CASREGGASTEAFF. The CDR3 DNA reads TGCGCCAGCAGGGAGGGGGGGGCAAGCACTGAAGCTTTCTTT.

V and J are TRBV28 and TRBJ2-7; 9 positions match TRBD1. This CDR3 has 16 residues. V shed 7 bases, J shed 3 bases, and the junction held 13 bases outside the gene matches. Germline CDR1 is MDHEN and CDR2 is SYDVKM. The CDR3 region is CASTPGDRVRVYEQYF. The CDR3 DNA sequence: TGTGCCAGCACCCCCGGGGACAGGGTGAGAGTCTACGAGCAGTACTTC.

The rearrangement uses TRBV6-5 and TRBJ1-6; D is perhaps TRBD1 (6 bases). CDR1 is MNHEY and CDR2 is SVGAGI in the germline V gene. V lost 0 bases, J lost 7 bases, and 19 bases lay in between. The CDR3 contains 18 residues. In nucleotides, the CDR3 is TGTGCCAGCAGTTACTCGACGGGCTGGGACATGGGCAATTCACCCCTCCACTTT. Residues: CASSYSTGWDMGNSPLHF.

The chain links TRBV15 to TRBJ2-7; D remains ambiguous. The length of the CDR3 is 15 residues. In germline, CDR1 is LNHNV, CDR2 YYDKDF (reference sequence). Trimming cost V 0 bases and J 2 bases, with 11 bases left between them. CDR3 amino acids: CATSRDRSGTYEQYF. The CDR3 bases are TGTGCCACCAGCAGAGATCGGAGTGGAACCTACGAGCAGTACTTC.

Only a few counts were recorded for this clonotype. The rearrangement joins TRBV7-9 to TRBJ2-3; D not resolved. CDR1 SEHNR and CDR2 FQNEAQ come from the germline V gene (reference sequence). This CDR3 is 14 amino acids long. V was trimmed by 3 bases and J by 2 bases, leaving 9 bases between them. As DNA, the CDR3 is TGTGCCAGCAGCTTTTCCGGTCTCACAGATACGCAGTATTTT. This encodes CASSFSGLTDTQYF.

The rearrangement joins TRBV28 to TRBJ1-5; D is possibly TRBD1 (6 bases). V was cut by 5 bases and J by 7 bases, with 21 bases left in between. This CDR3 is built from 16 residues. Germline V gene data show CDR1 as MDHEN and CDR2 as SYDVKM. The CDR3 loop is CASSPIRGRYLQPQHF. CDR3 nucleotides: TGTGCCAGCAGTCCTATTCGGGGGCGGTATTTGCAGCCCCAGCATTTT.

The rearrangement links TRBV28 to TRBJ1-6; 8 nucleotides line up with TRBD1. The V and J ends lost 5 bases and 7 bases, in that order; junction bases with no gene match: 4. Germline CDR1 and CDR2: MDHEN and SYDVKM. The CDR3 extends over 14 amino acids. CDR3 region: CASSEGQGNSPLHF. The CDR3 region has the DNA TGTGCCAGCAGTGAAGGACAGGGAAATTCACCCCTCCACTTT.

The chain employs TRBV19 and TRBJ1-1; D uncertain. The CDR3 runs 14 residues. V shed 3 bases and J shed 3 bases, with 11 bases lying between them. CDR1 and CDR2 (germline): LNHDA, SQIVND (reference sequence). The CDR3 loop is CASSIRASYTEAFF. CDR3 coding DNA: TGTGCCAGTAGTATCCGGGCCTCCTACACTGAAGCTTTCTTT.

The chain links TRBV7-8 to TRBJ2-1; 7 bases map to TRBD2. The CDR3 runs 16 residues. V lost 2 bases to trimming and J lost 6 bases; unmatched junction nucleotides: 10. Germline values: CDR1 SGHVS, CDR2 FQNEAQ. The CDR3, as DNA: TGTGCCAGCAGCTTAAGGCGCCTAGCGGCCCTCAATGAGCAGTTCTTC. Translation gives CASSLRRLAALNEQFF.

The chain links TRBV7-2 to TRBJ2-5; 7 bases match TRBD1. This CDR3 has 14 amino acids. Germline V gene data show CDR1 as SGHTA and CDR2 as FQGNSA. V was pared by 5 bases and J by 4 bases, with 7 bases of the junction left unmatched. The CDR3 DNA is TGTGCCAGCAGCCCATCACAGGGGACAGAGACCCAGTACTTC. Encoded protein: CASSPSQGTETQYF.

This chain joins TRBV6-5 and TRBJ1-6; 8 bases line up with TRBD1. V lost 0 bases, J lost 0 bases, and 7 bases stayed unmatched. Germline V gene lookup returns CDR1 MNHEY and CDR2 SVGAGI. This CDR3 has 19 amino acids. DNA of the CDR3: TGTGCCAGCAGTTACTCTTGGGACAGGAACTCCTCCTATAATTCACCCCTCCACTTT. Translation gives CASSYSWDRNSSYNSPLHF.

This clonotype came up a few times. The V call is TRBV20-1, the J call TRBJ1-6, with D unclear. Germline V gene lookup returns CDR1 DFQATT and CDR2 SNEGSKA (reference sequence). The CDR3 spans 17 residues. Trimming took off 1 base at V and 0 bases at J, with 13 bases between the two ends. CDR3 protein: CSARVGIVGSYNSPLHF. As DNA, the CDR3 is TGCAGTGCTAGAGTGGGTATTGTGGGCTCCTATAATTCACCCCTCCACTTT.

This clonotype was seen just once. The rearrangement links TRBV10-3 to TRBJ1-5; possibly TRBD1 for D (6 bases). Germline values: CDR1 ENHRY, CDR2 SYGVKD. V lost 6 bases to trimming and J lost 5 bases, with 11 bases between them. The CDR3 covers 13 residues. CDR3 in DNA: TGTGCCATCAGGCAGGGGAGGGATCAGCCCCAGCATTTT. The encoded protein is CAIRQGRDQPQHF.

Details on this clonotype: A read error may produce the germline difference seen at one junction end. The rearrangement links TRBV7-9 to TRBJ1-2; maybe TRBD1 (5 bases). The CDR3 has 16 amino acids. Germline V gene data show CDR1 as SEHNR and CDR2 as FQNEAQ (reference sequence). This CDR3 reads CVSSFQTGRTNYGYTF. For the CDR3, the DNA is TGTGTCAGCAGCTTTCAAACGGGACGGACCAACTATGGCTACACCTTC. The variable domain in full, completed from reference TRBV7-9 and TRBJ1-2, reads DTGVSQNPRHKITKRGQNVTFRCDPISEHNRLYWYRQTLGQGPEFLTYFQNEAQLEKSRLLSDRFSAERPKGSFSTLEIQRTEQGDSAMYLCVSSFQTGRTNYGYTFGSGTRLTVV.

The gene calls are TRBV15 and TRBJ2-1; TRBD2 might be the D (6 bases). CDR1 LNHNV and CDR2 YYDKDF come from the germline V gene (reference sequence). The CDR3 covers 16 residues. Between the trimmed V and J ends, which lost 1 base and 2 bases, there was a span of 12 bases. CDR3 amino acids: CATSRGPGLPYNEQFF. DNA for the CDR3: TGTGCCACCAGCAGAGGCCCAGGACTACCCTACAATGAGCAGTTCTTC.

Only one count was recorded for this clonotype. The CDR3 nucleotides are TGTGCCACCAGCAGGGATCGGACAGGGGGGTACGAGCAGTACTTC. Amino acids: CATSRDRTGGYEQYF. The chain recombines TRBV15 with TRBJ2-7, with 10 bases lining up with TRBD1. CDR1 and CDR2 from the germline V gene are LNHNV and YYDKDF (reference sequence). The CDR3 extends over 15 amino acids. V was clipped by 3 bases and J by 4 bases; unmatched bases: 6.